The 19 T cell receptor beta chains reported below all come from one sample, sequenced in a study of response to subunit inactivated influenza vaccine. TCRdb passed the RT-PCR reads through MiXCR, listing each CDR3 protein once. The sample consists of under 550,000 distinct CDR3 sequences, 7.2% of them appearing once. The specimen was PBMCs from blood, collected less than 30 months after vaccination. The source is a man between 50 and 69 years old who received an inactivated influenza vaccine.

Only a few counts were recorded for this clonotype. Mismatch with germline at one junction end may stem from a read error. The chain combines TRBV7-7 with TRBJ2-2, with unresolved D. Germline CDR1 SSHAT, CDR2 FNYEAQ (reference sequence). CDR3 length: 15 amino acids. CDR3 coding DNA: TGTGCTAGCAGCTTAGCTTGGGGAAACACCGGGGAGCTGTTTTTT. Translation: CASSLAWGNTGELFF.

The CDR3 nucleotides read TGTGCCACCAGTGATTCCGGGACTAGCGACTACAATGAGCAGTTCTTC. It encodes CATSDSGTSDYNEQFF. J is TRBJ2-1 and V is TRBV24-1, with 10 positions matching TRBD2. The germline V gene encodes CDR1 KGHDR and CDR2 SFDVKD. The CDR3 covers 16 residues. The V segment lost 2 bases and the J segment 3 bases; nucleotides outside the gene matches: 3.

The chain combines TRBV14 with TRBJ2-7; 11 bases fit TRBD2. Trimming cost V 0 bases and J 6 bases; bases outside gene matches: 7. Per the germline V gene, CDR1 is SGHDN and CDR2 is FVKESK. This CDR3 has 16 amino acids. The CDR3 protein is CASSQEGLAGGTEQYF. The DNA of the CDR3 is TGTGCCAGCAGCCAAGAGGGGCTAGCGGGAGGAACCGAGCAGTACTTC.

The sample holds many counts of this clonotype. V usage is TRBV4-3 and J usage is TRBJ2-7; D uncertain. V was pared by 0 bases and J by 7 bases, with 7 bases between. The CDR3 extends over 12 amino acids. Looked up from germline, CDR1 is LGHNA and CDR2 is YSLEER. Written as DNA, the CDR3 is TGCGCCAGCAGCCAAGATCGCCAGGAGCAGTACTTC. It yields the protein CASSQDRQEQYF.

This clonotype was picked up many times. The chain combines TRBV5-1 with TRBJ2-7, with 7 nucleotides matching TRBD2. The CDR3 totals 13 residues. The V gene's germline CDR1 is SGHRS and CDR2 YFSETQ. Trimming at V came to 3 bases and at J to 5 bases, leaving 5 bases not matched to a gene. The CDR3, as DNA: TGCGCCAGCAGCTCCGGACTAGGTGACGAGCAGTACTTC. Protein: CASSSGLGDEQYF.

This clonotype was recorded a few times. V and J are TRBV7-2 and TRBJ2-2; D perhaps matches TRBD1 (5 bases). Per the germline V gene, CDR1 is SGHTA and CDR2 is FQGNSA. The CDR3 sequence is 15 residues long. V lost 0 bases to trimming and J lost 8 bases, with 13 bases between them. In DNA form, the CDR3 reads TGTGCCAGCAGCTTAGCGGCCAGGGCGCGAGGGGAGCTGTTTTTT. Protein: CASSLAARARGELFF.

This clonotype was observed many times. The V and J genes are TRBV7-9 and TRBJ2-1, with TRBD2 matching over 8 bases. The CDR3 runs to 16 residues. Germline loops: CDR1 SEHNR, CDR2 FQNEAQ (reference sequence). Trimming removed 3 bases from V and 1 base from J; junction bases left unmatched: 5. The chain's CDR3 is CASSLGGGRSYNEQFF. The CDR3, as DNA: TGTGCCAGCAGCTTGGGCGGGGGGAGGTCCTACAATGAGCAGTTCTTC.

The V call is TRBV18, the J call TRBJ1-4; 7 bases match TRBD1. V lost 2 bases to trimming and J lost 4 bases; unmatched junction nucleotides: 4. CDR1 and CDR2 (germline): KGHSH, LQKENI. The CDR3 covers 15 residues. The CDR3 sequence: CASSPDREYNEKLFF. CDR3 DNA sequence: TGTGCCAGCTCACCAGACAGGGAGTATAATGAAAAACTGTTTTTT.

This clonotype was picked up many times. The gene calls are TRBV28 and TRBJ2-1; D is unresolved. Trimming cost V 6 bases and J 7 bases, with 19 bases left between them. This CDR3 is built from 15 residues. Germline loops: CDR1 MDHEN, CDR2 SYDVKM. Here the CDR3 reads CASSPGRADINEQFF. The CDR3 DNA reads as TGTGCCAGCAGCCCTGGTCGCGCGGATATAAATGAGCAGTTCTTC.

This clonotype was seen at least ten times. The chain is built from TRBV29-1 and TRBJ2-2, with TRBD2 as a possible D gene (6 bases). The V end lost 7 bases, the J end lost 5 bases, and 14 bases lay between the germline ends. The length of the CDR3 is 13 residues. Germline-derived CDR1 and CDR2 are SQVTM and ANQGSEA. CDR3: CSARAGGTGELFF. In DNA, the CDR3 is TGCAGCGCCCGAGCGGGCGGTACCGGGGAGCTGTTTTTT.

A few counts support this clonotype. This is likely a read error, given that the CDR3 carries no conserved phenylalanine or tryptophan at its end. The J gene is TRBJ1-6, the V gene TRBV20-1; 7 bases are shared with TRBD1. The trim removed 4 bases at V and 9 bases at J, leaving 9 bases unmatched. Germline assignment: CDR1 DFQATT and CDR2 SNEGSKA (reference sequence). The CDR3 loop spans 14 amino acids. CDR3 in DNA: TGCAGTGCTATAGCCGGGACAGCCGGTTCACCCCTCCACTCT. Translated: CSAIAGTAGSPLHS.

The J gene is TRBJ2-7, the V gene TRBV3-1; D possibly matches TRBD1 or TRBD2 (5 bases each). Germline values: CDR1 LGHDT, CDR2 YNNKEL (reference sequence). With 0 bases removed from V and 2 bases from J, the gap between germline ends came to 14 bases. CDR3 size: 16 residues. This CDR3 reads CASSQDWGPTAYEQYF. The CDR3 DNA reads TGTGCCAGCAGCCAAGATTGGGGACCTACAGCCTACGAGCAGTACTTC.

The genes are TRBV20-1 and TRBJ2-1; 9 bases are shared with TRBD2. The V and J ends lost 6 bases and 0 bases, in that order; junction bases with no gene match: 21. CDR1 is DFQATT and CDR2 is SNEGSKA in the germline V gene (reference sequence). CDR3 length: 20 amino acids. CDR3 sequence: CSARGGLRSGGPSSYNEQFF. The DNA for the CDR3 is TGCAGTGCGAGGGGGGGATTACGTAGCGGGGGACCGAGCTCCTACAATGAGCAGTTCTTC.

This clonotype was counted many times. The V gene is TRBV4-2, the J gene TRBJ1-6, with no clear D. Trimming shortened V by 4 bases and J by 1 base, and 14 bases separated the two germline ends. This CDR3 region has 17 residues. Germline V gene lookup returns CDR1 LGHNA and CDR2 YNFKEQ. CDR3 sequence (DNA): TGTGCCAGCAGCCCCCGGGCCTCGGGGTCCTATAATTCACCCCTCCACTTT. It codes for CASSPRASGSYNSPLHF.

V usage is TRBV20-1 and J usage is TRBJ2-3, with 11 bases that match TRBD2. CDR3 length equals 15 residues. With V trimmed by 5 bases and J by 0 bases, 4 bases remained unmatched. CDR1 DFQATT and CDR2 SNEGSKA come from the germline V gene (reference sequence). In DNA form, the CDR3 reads TGCAGTGCTGAGGGACTAGCGGCTAGCACAGATACGCAGTATTTT. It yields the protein CSAEGLAASTDTQYF.

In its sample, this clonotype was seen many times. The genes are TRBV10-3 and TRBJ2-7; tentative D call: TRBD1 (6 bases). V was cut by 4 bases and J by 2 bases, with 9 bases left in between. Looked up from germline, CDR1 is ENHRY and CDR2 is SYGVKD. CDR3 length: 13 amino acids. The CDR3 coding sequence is TGTGCCATCAGTGGAGGACAGACCTACGAGCAGTACTTC. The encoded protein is CAISGGQTYEQYF.

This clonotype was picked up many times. Written as DNA, the CDR3 is TGTGCCAGCAGCTTGACTGTGGCAGATACGCAGTATTTT. Translated, it gives CASSLTVADTQYF. The chain combines TRBV7-2 with TRBJ2-3; D not certain. CDR3 length equals 13 residues. V was pared by 3 bases and J by 4 bases, with 8 bases between. Germline values: CDR1 SGHTA, CDR2 FQGNSA.

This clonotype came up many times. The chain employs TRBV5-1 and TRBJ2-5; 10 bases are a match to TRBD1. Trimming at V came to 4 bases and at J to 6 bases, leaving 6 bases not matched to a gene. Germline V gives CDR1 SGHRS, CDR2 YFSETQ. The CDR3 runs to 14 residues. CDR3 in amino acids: CASSPGQGRKTQYF. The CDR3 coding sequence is TGCGCCAGCAGCCCGGGACAGGGGAGAAAGACCCAGTACTTC.

This CDR3 is CASSFGVIYGYTF. The CDR3 DNA reads as TGCGCCAGCAGCTTCGGGGTGATCTATGGCTACACCTTC. The chain combines TRBV5-1 with TRBJ1-2; D is undetermined. V was shortened by 2 bases and J by 4 bases, with 9 bases between the two germline ends. Germline V gene lookup returns CDR1 SGHRS and CDR2 YFSETQ. The CDR3 is 13 residues long.